The source of this T cell receptor (beta chain) is a study of T-cell memory formation after mild COVID-19. On the study more broadly: For the most part, TCR clusters were specific to one donor.

Each CDR3 protein is one row after TCRdb ran MiXCR on the 5' RACE reads. Here the sample spans 400,000 or so distinct CDR3 sequences, 20% being singletons. This clonotype showed up just a few times. The source material was PBMCs or a T cell subset sorted from them (not recorded which). The origin of this receptor is an adult woman who had mild COVID-19 (a few samples of this study predate the infection). Cell type and time point are not known.

Here the CDR3 reads CASSPGLAVFMNTEAFF. Here the CDR3 DNA reads TGTGCCAGCAGCCCGGGCCTGGCAGTCTTTATGAACACTGAAGCTTTCTTT. The chain employs TRBV7-6 and TRBJ1-1; unclear D gene. This CDR3 has 17 amino acids. V gave up 5 bases and J gave up 0 bases, with 19 bases separating them. The germline V gene encodes CDR1 SGHVS and CDR2 FNYEAQ.